This T cell receptor (beta chain) is from a study of blood T cell repertoires in COVID-19. Study overall: The study drew acute and convalescent COVID-19 samples from the United States, Italy and Spain. PBMCs, B-cell-depleted T cells, or T cells were the source of the cDNA or gDNA that made up the material.

Assignment of participants to cohorts was predicated upon participant-reported clinical history. Cohort 3 recovery required two negative PCRs, clearance, or symptom resolution. Measured with immunoSEQ multiplex PCR; TCRdb has only the in-frame clones, and not every one. The profile shows hundreds of thousands of clones, about 87% of them singletons. This clone was found a few times. The sequence was obtained from a woman aged 45-65 years who had recovered from COVID-19. The specimen sequenced was PBMCs or T cells enriched from blood (not recorded which).

The CDR3 sequence: CASSMIGRGSNQPQHF. The CDR3 bases are TGTGCCAGTAGTATGATTGGCAGGGGAAGCAATCAGCCCCAGCATTTT. The V gene is TRBV19, the J gene TRBJ1-5, with a weak D call TRBD1 (6 bases). V lost 3 bases and J lost 1, with 13 bases in between. The CDR3 spans 16 residues. The germline gives CDR1 LNHDA, CDR2 SQIVND (reference sequence). The whole variable domain, filled in from reference TRBV19 and TRBJ1-5, reads DGGITQSPKYLFRKEGQNVTLSCEQNLNHDAMYWYRQDPGQGLRLIYYSQIVNDFQKGDIAEGYSVSREKKESFPLTVTSAQKNPTAFYLCASSMIGRGSNQPQHFGDGTRLSIL.